A single T cell receptor beta chain is shown here with its context. This specimen belongs to a study of blood T cell repertoires in COVID-19. Study-wide background: Material from acute and convalescent COVID-19 was sourced from the United States, Italy and Spain.

V lost 8 bases to trimming and J lost 1 base; unmatched junction nucleotides: 4. The germline V gene encodes CDR1 SGHTA and CDR2 FQGNSA. The CDR3 covers 13 residues. The table came from immunoSEQ multiplex PCR; TCRdb's copy has only in-frame clones and leaves some out. This table holds more than 95,000 clones, about four fifths found once. The sequence derives from a woman of 80 years or more with active or convalescent COVID-19. Sequencing input: peripheral blood. The chain joins TRBV7-2 to TRBJ2-7, with 8 bases matching TRBD2. In nucleotides, the CDR3 is TGTGCCAGCGGCGGGGGGCTATCCTACGAGCAGTACTTC. As protein: CASGGGLSYEQYF.